Each of the 5 T cell receptor beta chains below was sequenced from the same sample in a study of OX40 agonist ivuxolimab in advanced cancers. Sequenced by immunoSEQ multiplex PCR; TCRdb stores in-frame clones only, minus some. This sample carries around 80,000 clones, 85% of them seen once, and the ten largest clones take more than 0.45%. Here the sequenced sample was CD4+ or CD8+ T cells sorted from blood, taken in a trial of the OX40 agonist ivuxolimab. Source of these receptors: an adult with an advanced solid tumor such as melanoma, head and neck, liver or kidney cancer.

This clone was counted between two and nine times. The chain combines TRBV28 with TRBJ1-2; 9 bases are shared with TRBD1. Per germline, CDR1 MDHEN and CDR2 SYDVKM. The CDR3 spans 15 residues. The V gene end was trimmed by 7 bases and the J gene end by 7 bases; junction bases not matched to a gene: 13. The CDR3 DNA reads as TGTGCCAGCACTAAAAGGGACAGGGTAGAGGGTGGCTACACCTTC. Translating gives CASTKRDRVEGGYTF.

The V and J genes are TRBV11-2 and TRBJ2-1; D is ambiguous. The V and J ends lost 1 base and 10 bases respectively, with 11 bases between them. CDR1 SGHAT and CDR2 FQNNGV come from the germline V gene. The CDR3 contains 13 residues. Here the CDR3 DNA reads TGTGCCAGCAGCTTAGGGTGGGGAAGGGAGCAGTTCTTC. Its translation: CASSLGWGREQFF.

This clone was detected only once. This rearrangement joins TRBV23-1 to TRBJ1-4; D is possibly TRBD1 (5 bases). TRBV23-1 is known as an ORF, though its function is uncertain. Trimming removed 0 bases at V and 1 base at J, with 12 bases between. The CDR3 extends over 17 amino acids. CDR3 coding DNA: TGCGCCAGCAGTCAATCTCGACAGCAGGGAACTAATGAAAAACTGTTTTTT. Its protein is CASSQSRQQGTNEKLFF.

CDR3 protein: CASSPGLAGSTRLTGELFF. CDR3 sequence (DNA): TGTGCCAGCAGCCCCGGACTAGCGGGGTCAACCCGTCTCACCGGGGAGCTGTTTTTT. V usage is TRBV4-2 and J usage is TRBJ2-2; TRBD2 aligns across 12 bases. The CDR3 length is 19 residues. In germline, CDR1 is LGHNA, CDR2 YNFKEQ. Germline trimming cut 4 bases from V and 4 bases from J; bases unmatched to any gene: 13.

J is TRBJ2-7 and V is TRBV19; TRBD2 is a possible D gene (5 bases). CDR1 is LNHDA and CDR2 is SQIVND in the germline V gene (reference sequence). The CDR3 is 11 residues long. V was shortened by 6 bases and J by 2 bases, with 5 bases between the two germline ends. The CDR3 reads CASRGAYEQYF. The DNA for the CDR3 is TGTGCCAGTAGGGGAGCCTACGAGCAGTACTTC. Based on the CDR3 plus reference TRBV19 and TRBJ2-7, the full variable domain is DGGITQSPKYLFRKEGQNVTLSCEQNLNHDAMYWYRQDPGQGLRLIYYSQIVNDFQKGDIAEGYSVSREKKESFPLTVTSAQKNPTAFYLCASRGAYEQYFGPGTRLTVT.